This TCR beta chain emerged from a study of low-dose radiotherapy and immunotherapy resistance in tumors. The CDR3 totals 16 residues. Germline V gene lookup returns CDR1 KGHSH and CDR2 LQKENI. The ends were cut back, 0 bases at V and 2 bases at J, with 14 bases in the middle. This clonotype was recorded many times. Time point given: before trial treatment. Gene-specific TRAV and TRBV primers were used for first-strand cDNA, covering alpha and beta chains. TCRs underwent 20 PCR cycles of amplification with a constant-region primer and V-primer adapter. MiXCR, run by TCRdb on the reads, gives a single entry per CDR3 protein. The top ten clones hold around 10% of a sample with 60,000 to 90,000 distinct CDR3 sequences, around 29% of them seen once.

The TCR comes from a female donor with ovarian cancer. This sequence joins TRBV18 and TRBJ2-7; tentative D call: TRBD2 (7 bases). The sample in question was PBMCs, obtained before treatment. CDR3 residues: CASSPPVGGGAYEQYF. In DNA form, the CDR3 reads TGTGCCAGCTCACCACCGGTTGGCGGGGGCGCCTACGAGCAGTACTTC.